A selection of T cell receptor beta chains follows, all from one sample in a study of technical replicates of blood from a handful of donors. Profiling relied on immunoSEQ multiplex PCR, and the TCRdb table lists in-frame clones only, not all of them. Seen here are tens of thousands of clones, around 87% observed once, and the top ten hold 5% to 6.5%. The source material was PBMCs. The origin of the receptors is a human donor in good health. Some clones in this sample may be carry-over from other donors' samples. Each CDR3 is given with its conserved first and last residue. D genes are given only for firm matches. Clone size appears in some rows only: once, few, many, or a class for an expanded clone.

v_call: TRBV5-1
d_call: TRBD1
j_call: TRBJ1-1
clone_size: -
cdr3_nt: TGCGCCAGCAGACGAGACAGGGGAGGTAGGACTGAAGCTTTCTTT
cdr3_aa: CASRRDRGGRTEAFF

v_call: TRBV6-6
d_call: TRBD2
j_call: TRBJ2-1
clone_size: -
cdr3_nt: TGTGCCAGCATCCTGACTAGCGGGAGTAACAATGAGCAGTTCTTC
cdr3_aa: CASILTSGSNNEQFF

v_call: TRBV7-2
d_call: TRBD1
j_call: TRBJ2-6
clone_size: -
cdr3_nt: TGTGCCAGCAGCCGACAGGGTCGTGGGGCCAACGTCCTGACTTTC
cdr3_aa: CASSRQGRGANVLTF

v_call: TRBV2
d_call: -
j_call: TRBJ1-1
clone_size: -
cdr3_nt: TGTGCCAGCGGAGACGTGATGAACACTGAAGCTTTCTTT
cdr3_aa: CASGDVMNTEAFF

v_call: TRBV5-1
d_call: -
j_call: TRBJ2-5
clone_size: -
cdr3_nt: TGCGCCAGCAGATCCACCGGGTCAGAGACCCAGTACTTC
cdr3_aa: CASRSTGSETQYF

v_call: TRBV13
d_call: TRBD2
j_call: TRBJ2-1
clone_size: few
cdr3_nt: TGTGCCAGCACCCGAGAGGGGGCGGGAGGGGGTGAGCAGTTCTTC
cdr3_aa: CASTREGAGGGEQFF

v_call: TRBV9
d_call: -
j_call: TRBJ2-3
clone_size: -
cdr3_nt: TGTGCCAGCAGCGTAGATGGCTATACGCAGTATTTT
cdr3_aa: CASSVDGYTQYF

v_call: TRBV27
d_call: -
j_call: TRBJ2-1
clone_size: -
cdr3_nt: TGTGCCAGCAGTAGCTCTAGAGGGGGTTACAATGAGCAGTTCTTC
cdr3_aa: CASSSSRGGYNEQFF

v_call: TRBV5-1
d_call: TRBD1
j_call: TRBJ2-1
clone_size: medium-sized
cdr3_nt: TGCGCCAGCAGCTCGCCTCGGACAGGGGGCTCCTACAATGAGCAGTTCTTC
cdr3_aa: CASSSPRTGGSYNEQFF

v_call: TRBV6-6
d_call: -
j_call: TRBJ2-1
clone_size: -
cdr3_nt: TGTGCCAGCAGTCCCCTCAGAAGCGACAATGAGCAGTTCTTC
cdr3_aa: CASSPLRSDNEQFF

v_call: TRBV28
d_call: TRBD2
j_call: TRBJ2-5
clone_size: -
cdr3_nt: TGTGCCAGCATCCCTAGCGGACAAGAGACCCAGTACTTC
cdr3_aa: CASIPSGQETQYF

v_call: TRBV11-1
d_call: -
j_call: TRBJ1-1
clone_size: -
cdr3_nt: TGTGCCAGCAGCGTAGGGGGAGGGCGCGTGAACACTGAAGCTTTCTTT
cdr3_aa: CASSVGGGRVNTEAFF

v_call: TRBV11-3
d_call: -
j_call: TRBJ2-3
clone_size: -
cdr3_nt: TGTGCCAGCAGCCAGAGGGGGTCCGATACGCAGTATTTT
cdr3_aa: CASSQRGSDTQYF

v_call: TRBV30
d_call: TRBD1
j_call: TRBJ2-7
clone_size: -
cdr3_nt: TGTGCCTGGCGGGACAGACCCTACGAGCAGTACTTC
cdr3_aa: CAWRDRPYEQYF

v_call: TRBV7-2
d_call: TRBD2
j_call: TRBJ2-3
clone_size: -
cdr3_nt: TGTGCCAGCCGCTTTGGGACTAGATCCACAGATACGCAGTATTTT
cdr3_aa: CASRFGTRSTDTQYF

v_call: TRBV19
d_call: -
j_call: TRBJ1-2
clone_size: -
cdr3_nt: TGTGCCAGTAGTAGGCAGCGGAGTAACTATGGCTACACCTTC
cdr3_aa: CASSRQRSNYGYTF

v_call: TRBV19
d_call: TRBD2
j_call: TRBJ2-2
clone_size: -
cdr3_nt: TGTGCCAGTACCCCTCTGGCGGGAGGGCTTGCCGGGGAGCTGTTTTTT
cdr3_aa: CASTPLAGGLAGELFF

v_call: TRBV5-1
d_call: -
j_call: TRBJ1-1
clone_size: -
cdr3_nt: TGCGCCAGCAGCCTACCCAACACTGAAGCTTTCTTT
cdr3_aa: CASSLPNTEAFF

v_call: TRBV7-2
d_call: TRBD1
j_call: TRBJ1-3
clone_size: -
cdr3_nt: TGTGCCAGCAGTTTCACAGGGGGCGCGGTTAACACCATATATTTT
cdr3_aa: CASSFTGGAVNTIYF

v_call: TRBV13
d_call: TRBD2
j_call: TRBJ2-1
clone_size: -
cdr3_nt: TGTGCCAGCAGCTTAGCGGGAGGGAGCTCCTACAATGAGCAGTTCTTC
cdr3_aa: CASSLAGGSSYNEQFF

v_call: TRBV5-4
d_call: -
j_call: TRBJ2-5
clone_size: -
cdr3_nt: TGTGCCAGCAGCACACTGAAGGGGGAGACCCAGTACTTC
cdr3_aa: CASSTLKGETQYF

v_call: TRBV7-8
d_call: -
j_call: TRBJ2-5
clone_size: -
cdr3_nt: TGTGCCAGCAGCTTCGGACACAGGGAAGAGACCCAGTACTTC
cdr3_aa: CASSFGHREETQYF

v_call: TRBV10-3
d_call: -
j_call: TRBJ2-3
clone_size: -
cdr3_nt: TGTGCCATCAGTGTCACTAGCACAGATACGCAGTATTTT
cdr3_aa: CAISVTSTDTQYF

v_call: TRBV7-3
d_call: TRBD2
j_call: TRBJ2-6
clone_size: -
cdr3_nt: TGTGCCAGCAGCTCGGGACTAGCGGGAGTACGCGGGGCCAACGTCCTGACTTTC
cdr3_aa: CASSSGLAGVRGANVLTF

v_call: TRBV6-5
d_call: TRBD1
j_call: TRBJ2-3
clone_size: -
cdr3_nt: TGTGCCAGCAGTTCGGGACAGGGGGACACAGATACGCAGTATTTT
cdr3_aa: CASSSGQGDTDTQYF

v_call: TRBV10-3
d_call: TRBD1
j_call: TRBJ1-5
clone_size: -
cdr3_nt: TGTGCCATCAGTGAGTCGATGGACAGGAGTGATAGCAATCAGCCCCAGCATTTT
cdr3_aa: CAISESMDRSDSNQPQHF

v_call: TRBV7-2
d_call: TRBD2
j_call: TRBJ2-5
clone_size: -
cdr3_nt: TGTGCCAGTATTAGTAGGGCGGGGGTGGAGACCCAGTACTTC
cdr3_aa: CASISRAGVETQYF

v_call: TRBV27
d_call: TRBD2
j_call: TRBJ2-7
clone_size: -
cdr3_nt: TGTGCCAGCGGGGGGGGACTAGCTGGCTACGAGCAGTACTTC
cdr3_aa: CASGGGLAGYEQYF

v_call: TRBV7-8
d_call: -
j_call: TRBJ1-3
clone_size: -
cdr3_nt: TGTGCCAGCAGCCTAGACCCGATCTCGGGCACCATATATTTT
cdr3_aa: CASSLDPISGTIYF

v_call: TRBV4-2
d_call: TRBD2
j_call: TRBJ2-7
clone_size: -
cdr3_nt: TGTGCCAGCAGCCAAGATTTGGCGAGACTAGCGGACTACGAGCAGTACTTC
cdr3_aa: CASSQDLARLADYEQYF

v_call: TRBV29-1
d_call: TRBD1
j_call: TRBJ2-5
clone_size: -
cdr3_nt: TGCAGCGCCCGAGGCCGGACAGGACCCCAAGAGACCCAGTACTTC
cdr3_aa: CSARGRTGPQETQYF

v_call: TRBV4-3
d_call: -
j_call: TRBJ2-7
clone_size: -
cdr3_nt: TGCGCCAGCAGCCACACGACAGATTCCTACGAGCAGTACTTC
cdr3_aa: CASSHTTDSYEQYF

v_call: TRBV2
d_call: TRBD1
j_call: TRBJ2-4
clone_size: -
cdr3_nt: TGTGCCAGCAGGACGGACAGGACCAAAAACATTCAGTACTTC
cdr3_aa: CASRTDRTKNIQYF

v_call: TRBV29-1
d_call: -
j_call: TRBJ1-2
clone_size: -
cdr3_nt: TGCAGCGTTGAAGAGGCAGGCTATGGCTACACCTTC
cdr3_aa: CSVEEAGYGYTF

v_call: TRBV19
d_call: -
j_call: TRBJ1-1
clone_size: -
cdr3_nt: TGTGCCAGTAGCTCAGTGGGGGGGGGCAACACTGAAGCTTTCTTT
cdr3_aa: CASSSVGGGNTEAFF

v_call: TRBV19
d_call: -
j_call: TRBJ1-2
clone_size: once
cdr3_nt: TGTGCCAGTAGGCGCGGGACTAACTATGGCTACACCTTC
cdr3_aa: CASRRGTNYGYTF

v_call: TRBV2
d_call: -
j_call: TRBJ2-5
clone_size: -
cdr3_nt: TGTGCCAGCAGAGGGGGGACCCAGTACTTC
cdr3_aa: CASRGGTQYF

v_call: TRBV18
d_call: -
j_call: TRBJ1-1
clone_size: -
cdr3_nt: TGTGCCAGCTTACGCGGGGGAGTGAGCACTGAAGCTTTCTTT
cdr3_aa: CASLRGGVSTEAFF